This T cell receptor (beta chain) was identified in a study of blood T cell repertoires in COVID-19. CDR3 length: 13 amino acids. With 4 bases clipped from V and 4 bases from J, the junction kept 4 bases outside the gene matches. The germline V gene has CDR1 SGHRS and CDR2 YFSETQ. TCRdb's copy holds only in-frame clones and misses some; the assay was immunoSEQ multiplex PCR. The sample carries 65,000 to 75,000 clones, around 83% recorded once. Sequencing was done on a sample of peripheral blood. The chain links TRBV5-1 to TRBJ2-5; 7 positions match TRBD1. The clonotype comes from an elderly man with acute or convalescent COVID-19. The CDR3 coding sequence is TGCGCCAGCAGCGCCGGGACAGTAGAGACCCAGTACTTC. It yields the protein CASSAGTVETQYF.